The 10 T cell receptor beta chains in this list originate from one sample, sequenced in a study of read filtering for tumor transcriptome and immune sequencing. The library was built from around 380 ng RNA with molecular barcoded adaptors for alpha/delta and beta/gamma chains. TCRdb itself ran the reads through MiXCR, one entry per CDR3 protein. This table has approximately 520 distinct CDR3 sequences, 80% to 85% appearing once. The sequencing input was a population of CD138-negative cells sorted from bone marrow. These receptors originate from a donor at least 40 years old with multiple myeloma. This table probably holds off-target reads from a library built for another chain.

V and J are TRBV4-2 and TRBJ2-7; 7 nucleotides line up with TRBD2. With V trimmed by 4 bases and J by 9 bases, 12 bases remained unmatched. CDR1 is LGHNA, CDR2 YNFKEQ, per germline. The CDR3 has 14 residues. DNA of the CDR3: TGTGCCAGCAGCCCGGCGGGAGCTAACCTGGGGCAGTACTTC. It codes for CASSPAGANLGQYF.

The chain combines TRBV28 with TRBJ2-1, with 7 bases lining up with TRBD1. The germline V gene encodes CDR1 MDHEN and CDR2 SYDVKM. The CDR3 is made up of 17 amino acids. J gave up 1 base and V 5 bases, and 11 bases lay outside the gene matches. CDR3 region: CASSPRGRGFSYNEQFF. Written as DNA, the CDR3 is TGTGCCAGCAGTCCTCGGGGCAGGGGGTTTTCCTACAATGAGCAGTTCTTC.

CDR3 protein: CASSDQQASRPQHF. The CDR3 bases are TGTGCCAGCAGTGATCAGCAGGCAAGCCGGCCCCAGCATTTT. The chain has TRBV2 and TRBJ1-5; no clear D gene. From germline, CDR1 is SNHLY and CDR2 FYNNEI. This CDR3 region has 14 residues. The V end lost 3 bases, the J end lost 9 bases, and 15 bases lay between the germline ends.

CDR3: CASSLPDSGANVLTF. The CDR3 DNA sequence: TGTGCCAGCAGCTTGCCAGACTCTGGGGCCAACGTCCTGACTTTC. The chain has TRBV5-6 and TRBJ2-6; D not resolved. Germline assignment: CDR1 SGHDT and CDR2 YYEEEE. Trimming stripped 1 base from V and 0 bases from J, with 5 bases between. The CDR3 length is 15 residues.

The chain has TRBV6-2 or TRBV6-3 and TRBJ2-1; unclear D gene. Germline CDR1 and CDR2: MNHEY and SVGEGT. The CDR3 loop spans 13 amino acids. Trimming removed 2 bases at V and 6 bases at J, with 8 bases between. This chain's CDR3 is CASSYQQINEQFF. The CDR3 coding sequence is TGTGCCAGCAGTTACCAGCAAATCAATGAGCAGTTCTTC.

The chain recombines TRBV7-6 with TRBJ2-1; the match to TRBD2 covers 9 bases. The CDR3 spans 15 residues. In germline, CDR1 is SGHVS, CDR2 FNYEAQ. V lost 8 bases and J lost 6; bases outside the gene matches: 11. CDR3 sequence (DNA): TGTGCCAGCCGAAATGGCGCGGGAGGGGTCAATGAGCAGTTCTTC. It encodes CASRNGAGGVNEQFF.

The gene calls are TRBV18 and TRBJ2-5; D remains unclear. V dropped 3 bases and J dropped 4 bases, with 6 bases sitting between them. The CDR3 is 12 amino acids. CDR1 KGHSH and CDR2 LQKENI come from the germline V gene. CDR3 in DNA: TGTGCCAGCTCACCCGCCGGAGAGACCCAGTACTTC. Translation gives CASSPAGETQYF.

CDR3 bases: TGTGCCAGCAGTTTAACGCGGATACCTCCAATTCTGTACTTC. This sequence encodes CASSLTRIPPILYF. V usage is TRBV28 and J usage is TRBJ2-7; no clear D. Germline CDR1 MDHEN, CDR2 SYDVKM. Trimming stripped 2 bases from V and 12 bases from J, with 20 bases between. The CDR3 is 14 amino acids. Using reference TRBV28 and TRBJ2-7 for the parts outside the CDR3, the full variable domain is DVKVTQSSRYLVKRTGEKVFLECVQDMDHENMFWYRQDPGLGLRLIYFSYDVKMKEKGDIPEGYSVSREKKERFSLILESASTNQTSMYLCASSLTRIPPILYFGPGTRLTVT.

The chain employs TRBV7-3 and TRBJ2-1, with TRBD2 matching 10 bases. CDR1 is SGHTA and CDR2 is FQGTGA in the germline V gene. The CDR3 is made up of 18 amino acids. V shed 4 bases and J 6 bases; nucleotides not matched to a gene: 15. CDR3 coding DNA: TGTGCCAGCAGCTCAAAGGCCCTCGGAGCGGGAGGGGGCAATGAGCAGTTCTTC. Its translation: CASSSKALGAGGGNEQFF.

V usage is TRBV29-1 and J usage is TRBJ2-5; D perhaps matches TRBD1 (5 bases). Trimming took 6 bases from V and 7 from J, leaving 18 bases between them. The CDR3 length is 13 residues. CDR1 is SQVTM and CDR2 is ANQGSEA in the germline V gene. DNA of the CDR3: TGCAGCGTGGAAATGACAGAGATCGGGACCCAGTACTTC. This encodes CSVEMTEIGTQYF.